One and the same sample provided the 13 T cell receptor beta chains below, sequenced in a study of T cells after yellow fever vaccination. TCRdb called the 5' RACE reads again in MiXCR, with one record for every CDR3 protein. The sample yields hundreds of thousands of distinct CDR3 sequences, more than 3% seen once. Specimen: PBMCs, collected on the day of the yellow fever booster vaccination. These receptor sequences come from a man aged 18-30 years who received the YFV17D yellow fever vaccine.

This clonotype was counted at least ten times. The chain couples TRBV5-1 to TRBJ2-1; 8 bases line up with TRBD2. The CDR3 runs 15 residues. The V gene's germline CDR1 is SGHRS and CDR2 YFSETQ. After removal of 1 base from V and 7 bases from J, the junction contained 7 bases not matched to a gene. The CDR3 DNA reads TGCGCCAGCAGCTTGAATGCGGGGGGAGGGAATGAGCAGTTCTTC. It is translated as CASSLNAGGGNEQFF.

This clonotype was found many times. The V and J genes are TRBV5-1 and TRBJ2-3, with 11 nucleotides matching TRBD2. Germline-derived CDR1 and CDR2 are SGHRS and YFSETQ. Trimming took 0 bases from V and 2 from J; bases not matched to a gene: 5. The CDR3 sequence is 17 residues long. As DNA, the CDR3 is TGCGCCAGCAGCTTGGTGACTAGCGGGGACTTCACAGATACGCAGTATTTT. Translation: CASSLVTSGDFTDTQYF.

This clonotype was recorded many times. The chain employs TRBV5-1 and TRBJ2-5; tentative D call: TRBD2 (5 bases). The CDR3 is 11 residues long. CDR1 is SGHRS, CDR2 YFSETQ, per germline. Trimming took 5 bases from V and 3 from J, leaving 5 bases between them. For the CDR3, the DNA is TGCGCCAGCAGGGAGGAAGAGACCCAGTACTTC. Translated: CASREEETQYF.

This clonotype was seen many times. At one end the junction does not follow the germline gene, possibly because of a read error. The V gene is TRBV7-2, the J gene TRBJ2-1; unclear D gene. CDR3 length: 16 amino acids. Germline-derived CDR1 and CDR2 are SGHTA and FQGNSA. This CDR3 reads CASSIADSPSFYEQFF. CDR3 bases: TGTGCCAGCAGCATAGCCGACTCCCCATCTTTCTATGAGCAGTTCTTC.

In its sample, this clonotype was seen many times. The chain has TRBV5-5 and TRBJ2-1, with unresolved D. Trimming removed 0 bases from V and 8 bases from J, with 6 bases in between. The CDR3 consists of 12 residues. The germline V gene encodes CDR1 SGHKS and CDR2 YYEKEE (reference sequence). The CDR3 coding sequence is TGTGCCAGCAGCTTGGCGGGTTATGAGCAGTTCTTC. Translated: CASSLAGYEQFF. The variable domain in full, with the rest retrieved from reference TRBV5-5 and TRBJ2-1, is DAGVTQSPTHLIKTRGQQVTLRCSPISGHKSVSWYQQVLGQGPQFIFQYYEKEERGRGNFPDRFSARQFPNYSSELNVNALLLGDSALYLCASSLAGYEQFFGPGTRLTVL.

There are a few counts of this clonotype. The chain couples TRBV30 to TRBJ1-5; the match to TRBD1 covers 7 bases. Trimming cost V 3 bases and J 2 bases; bases outside gene matches: 4. The CDR3 has 14 residues. CDR1 is GTSNPN, CDR2 SVGIG, per germline (reference sequence). The CDR3 loop reads CAWSTGQGNQPQHF. CDR3 sequence (DNA): TGTGCCTGGAGCACCGGACAGGGCAATCAGCCCCAGCATTTT.

Concerning this clonotype: A clone one base away is much larger, so this may be a read error. This chain links TRBV29-1 with TRBJ2-3; perhaps TRBD1 as D (5 bases). The CDR3 is 14 residues long. The germline CDR1 and CDR2 sequences are SQVTM and ANQGSEA. CDR3: CSGVRPGLTDTKYF. DNA for the CDR3: TGCAGCGGAGTCAGGCCTGGGTTGACAGATACGAAGTATTTT.

This clonotype was seen many times. The gene calls are TRBV20-1 and TRBJ2-5; TRBD1 matches 8 bases. With V trimmed by 5 bases and J by 6 bases, 14 bases remained unmatched. The CDR3 covers 15 residues. From germline, CDR1 is DFQATT and CDR2 SNEGSKA (reference sequence). This CDR3 is CSAALTGTGFKTQYF. As DNA, the CDR3 is TGCAGTGCTGCTCTAACCGGGACAGGTTTTAAGACCCAGTACTTC.

This clonotype was found many times. The CDR3 DNA reads as TGCAGTGCTAGAGCCCTGACTAGCGGGGGGGCCGGAGAGACCCAGTACTTC. Translated, it gives CSARALTSGGAGETQYF. The V and J genes are TRBV20-1 and TRBJ2-5; 14 nucleotides align to TRBD2. Looked up from germline, CDR1 is DFQATT and CDR2 is SNEGSKA (reference sequence). This CDR3 is built from 17 residues. Trimming cost V 1 base and J 4 bases; bases outside gene matches: 8.

Only a few counts were recorded for this clonotype. The V gene is TRBV5-4, the J gene TRBJ1-1, with D uncertain. V dropped 5 bases and J dropped 1 base, with 12 bases sitting between them. This CDR3 is built from 14 residues. In germline, CDR1 is SGHNT, CDR2 YYREEE (reference sequence). The CDR3 sequence: CASSPHEGNTEAFF. For the CDR3, the DNA is TGTGCCAGCAGTCCTCACGAGGGGAACACTGAAGCTTTCTTT.

This clonotype was seen ten or more times. The rearrangement joins TRBV3-1 to TRBJ2-3, with a possible D match to TRBD2 (5 bases). With 5 bases removed from V and 7 bases from J, the gap between germline ends came to 13 bases. This CDR3 contains 13 residues. Germline V gene sequence: CDR1 LGHDT, CDR2 YNNKEL (reference sequence). CDR3 amino acids: CASSSGPGNTQYF. The CDR3 bases are TGTGCCAGCAGCTCCGGCCCCGGGAATACGCAGTATTTT.

This clonotype was counted a few times. A much more abundant neighbour one base away suggests this may be a read error. This chain links TRBV5-4 with TRBJ2-1; 11 nucleotides agree with TRBD2. The CDR3 has 16 residues. Germline-derived CDR1 and CDR2 are SGHNT and YYREEE (reference sequence). V lost 4 bases and J lost 9; bases outside the gene matches: 12. For the CDR3, the DNA is TGTGCCAGCAGCACCCCGACTAGCGGGGAAGACACTGAGCAGTTCTTC. This gives the protein CASSTPTSGEDTEQFF.

This clonotype has more than one count but fewer than ten. In nucleotides, the CDR3 is TGCAGTGCTAGCCCCGGGACAGGGAGGATTTGGCCCCAGCATTTT. Translating gives CSASPGTGRIWPQHF. The chain combines TRBV20-1 with TRBJ1-5; 9 bases match TRBD1. The germline V gene has CDR1 DFQATT and CDR2 SNEGSKA (reference sequence). CDR3 length: 15 residues. V shed 3 bases, J shed 9 bases, and the junction held 12 bases outside the gene matches.